A selection of T cell receptor beta chains follows, all from one sample in a study of cytomegalovirus exposure and HLA in healthy donors. The repertoire was sequenced with immunoSEQ multiplex PCR; TCRdb's copy has only in-frame clones and lacks some. Seen here are some 150,000 clones, 70% to 85% observed once, and the top ten hold around 4%. The sample consisted of PBMCs. The receptor source for this set is a man aged 35 to 55 in good health and CMV-seropositive. Both conserved end residues are part of each CDR3. The D gene is left open where the match is weak. The size field is filled for only some rows; it gives once, few, many or a size class.

-,TRBV5-8,TRBJ1-5,once,CASSSLSKGRGANQPQHF,TGTGCCAGCAGCTCACTATCGAAAGGGAGGGGGGCCAATCAGCCCCAGCATTTT
-,TRBV7-3,TRBJ2-1,-,CASSVDNSYNEQFF,TGTGCCAGCAGCGTCGACAACTCCTACAATGAGCAGTTCTTC
-,TRBV7-9,TRBJ1-3,-,CSSSPKGRAGNTIYF,TGTTCCAGCAGCCCTAAGGGCAGGGCTGGAAACACCATATATTTT
-,TRBV11-2,TRBJ1-2,few,CASSALGGYTF,TGTGCCAGCAGCGCCCTAGGTGGCTACACCTTC
-,TRBV7-7,TRBJ2-5,-,CASSISRDSQETQYF,TGTGCTAGCAGCATCAGCCGGGACTCACAAGAGACCCAGTACTTC
-,TRBV19,TRBJ2-1,-,CTSSIQGRSSYNEQFF,TGTACCAGTAGCATCCAGGGTAGGTCATCCTACAATGAGCAGTTCTTC
-,TRBV7-8,TRBJ2-5,-,CASSSRDKRRDFGYF,TGTGCCAGCAGCTCCCGGGACAAACGTCGCGACTTTGGGTACTTC
TRBD2,TRBV4-3,TRBJ2-3,-,CASSQLTSGGLADTQYF,TGCGCCAGCAGCCAACTCACTAGCGGGGGGTTAGCAGATACGCAGTATTTT
TRBD2,TRBV6-1,TRBJ2-1,-,CASSEEAGGRPYNEQFF,TGTGCCAGCAGTGAAGAAGCGGGAGGTCGTCCCTACAATGAGCAGTTCTTC
TRBD1,TRBV5-1,TRBJ1-4,-,CASSGAGGRDSEKLFF,TGCGCCAGCAGCGGCGCAGGGGGCAGGGACAGTGAAAAACTGTTTTTT
TRBD1,TRBV5-1,TRBJ2-5,few,CASSLGPSDRGRETQYF,TGCGCCAGCAGCTTGGGCCCTTCTGACAGGGGGAGAGAGACCCAGTACTTC
TRBD1,TRBV15,TRBJ2-2,-,CATSRQGNTGELFF,TGTGCCACCAGCCGACAGGGAAACACCGGGGAGCTGTTTTTT
-,TRBV2,TRBJ1-4,-,CASSDGGATNEKLFF,TGTGCCAGCAGTGATGGGGGCGCAACTAATGAAAAACTGTTTTTT
-,TRBV7-8,TRBJ2-1,-,CASSYPLDSAGDEQFF,TGTGCCAGCAGCTACCCCCTGGATAGCGCTGGAGATGAGCAGTTCTTC
-,TRBV6-6,TRBJ2-2,-,CASSLLRGASGELFF,TGTGCCAGCAGCCTTCTCCGGGGGGCGTCCGGGGAGCTGTTTTTT
-,TRBV2,TRBJ1-5,-,CASSSGLGQPQHF,TGTGCCAGCAGTTCAGGGTTGGGTCAGCCCCAGCATTTT
TRBD1,TRBV28,TRBJ1-2,-,CASSWDREYGYTF,TGTGCCAGCAGCTGGGACAGGGAGTATGGCTACACCTTC
-,TRBV29-1,TRBJ2-7,few,CSVQTGTYEQYF,TGCAGCGTTCAAACAGGGACGTACGAGCAGTACTTC
TRBD1,TRBV6-1,TRBJ1-2,-,CASSENIGTAFYGYTF,TGTGCCAGCAGTGAGAATATTGGGACAGCTTTCTATGGCTACACCTTC
TRBD2,TRBV7-6,TRBJ2-7,-,CASSPGTSGLFGQYF,TGTGCCAGCAGCCCCGGGACTAGCGGGCTCTTTGGGCAGTACTTC
-,TRBV11-3,TRBJ2-7,-,CASPFHMRDRSYEQYF,TGTGCCAGCCCTTTTCATATGCGGGACCGTTCCTACGAGCAGTACTTC
-,TRBV27,TRBJ2-1,-,CASSPNSAWSYNEQFF,TGTGCCAGCAGCCCAAATAGCGCGTGGTCCTACAATGAGCAGTTCTTC
-,TRBV18,TRBJ1-5,once,CASSPPGLPRGQPQHF,TGTGCCAGCTCACCACCGGGACTTCCTAGAGGTCAGCCCCAGCATTTT
-,TRBV11-3,TRBJ2-7,-,CASSLDLEGSEQYF,TGTGCCAGCAGCTTAGATCTGGAGGGCTCCGAGCAGTACTTC
-,TRBV4-1,TRBJ1-4,few,CASSQEMAAIRGLFF,TGCGCCAGCAGCCAAGAAATGGCAGCTATCCGCGGACTGTTTTTT
-,TRBV30,TRBJ1-2,-,CAWSVLYGEAAYGYTF,TGTGCCTGGAGTGTTCTCTATGGGGAGGCGGCCTATGGCTACACCTTC
-,TRBV5-5,TRBJ1-1,-,CASSLYSGTEAFF,TGTGCCAGCAGCTTGTACAGTGGTACTGAAGCTTTCTTT
TRBD1,TRBV18,TRBJ2-1,once,CASSPLRQGLNEQFF,TGTGCCAGCTCACCACTCCGACAGGGCCTCAATGAGCAGTTCTTC
-,TRBV9,TRBJ1-2,-,CASSGTGTNYGYTF,TGTGCCAGCAGTGGAACGGGAACTAACTATGGCTACACCTTC
-,TRBV30,TRBJ1-1,-,CAWTKNTEAFF,TGTGCCTGGACTAAGAACACTGAAGCTTTCTTT
TRBD1,TRBV19,TRBJ2-4,-,CASSLPRDRASGIQYF,TGTGCCAGTAGCCTTCCCCGGGACAGGGCATCGGGCATTCAGTACTTC
-,TRBV4-3,TRBJ2-3,-,CASSRTPEVTDTQYF,TGCGCCAGCAGCCGAACTCCGGAGGTCACAGATACGCAGTATTTT
-,TRBV5-1,TRBJ2-5,once,CASSLEYRGETQYF,TGCGCCAGCAGCTTGGAGTATAGGGGAGAGACCCAGTACTTC
-,TRBV25-1,TRBJ1-5,-,CASSEGWRELDQPQHF,TGTGCCAGCAGTGAAGGCTGGAGGGAATTGGATCAGCCCCAGCATTTT
TRBD2,TRBV6-6,TRBJ2-7,-,CASSGRVINEQYF,TGTGCCAGTAGCGGGAGAGTAATTAACGAGCAGTACTTC
TRBD2,TRBV11-2,TRBJ2-1,-,CASRPTSGGYGEQFF,TGTGCCAGCAGGCCCACTAGCGGGGGCTACGGTGAGCAGTTCTTC
TRBD2,TRBV5-5,TRBJ2-1,once,CASSLLAGGSYNEQFF,TGTGCCAGCAGCTTGCTAGCGGGGGGATCCTACAATGAGCAGTTCTTC
-,TRBV11-3,TRBJ2-1,-,CASSQGYSPSGDEQFF,TGTGCCAGCAGCCAGGGGTACAGCCCGTCCGGGGATGAGCAGTTCTTC
-,TRBV5-6,TRBJ2-1,-,CASSFGGTSYNEQFF,TGTGCCAGCAGCTTTGGCGGGACCTCCTACAATGAGCAGTTCTTC
TRBD2,TRBV7-9,TRBJ2-1,-,CASSLGTSVSAEQFF,TGTGCCAGCAGCTTGGGGACTAGCGTGTCGGCTGAGCAGTTCTTC
TRBD1,TRBV27,TRBJ2-1,-,CASTTGQPGVHEQFF,TGTGCCAGCACCACGGGACAGCCCGGGGTGCATGAGCAGTTCTTC
-,TRBV9,TRBJ1-1,-,CASSPQTGHLAWAFF,TGTGCCAGCAGCCCCCAGACAGGCCATTTAGCATGGGCTTTCTTT